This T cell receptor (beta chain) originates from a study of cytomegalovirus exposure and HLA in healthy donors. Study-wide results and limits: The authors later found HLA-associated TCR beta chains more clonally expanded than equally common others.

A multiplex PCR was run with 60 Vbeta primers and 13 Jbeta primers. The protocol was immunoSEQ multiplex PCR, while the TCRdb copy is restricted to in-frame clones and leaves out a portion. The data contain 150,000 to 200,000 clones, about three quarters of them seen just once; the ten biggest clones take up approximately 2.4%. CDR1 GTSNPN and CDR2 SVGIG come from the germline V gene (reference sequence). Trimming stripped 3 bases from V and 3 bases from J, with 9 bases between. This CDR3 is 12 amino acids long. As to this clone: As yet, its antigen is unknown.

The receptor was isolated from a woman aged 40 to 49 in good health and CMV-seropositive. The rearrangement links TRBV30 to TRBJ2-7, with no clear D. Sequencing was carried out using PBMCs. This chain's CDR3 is CAWRTRNYEQYF. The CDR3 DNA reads TGTGCCTGGAGAACGAGGAACTACGAGCAGTACTTC. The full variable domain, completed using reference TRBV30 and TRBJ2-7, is SQTIHQWPATLVQPVGSPLSLECTVEGTSNPNLYWYRQAAGRGLQLLFYSVGIGQISSEVPQNLSASRPQDRQFILSSKKLLLSDSGFYLCAWRTRNYEQYFGPGTRLTVT.